This passage covers 12 T cell receptor beta chains from one sample sequenced in a study of blood T cell repertoires in COVID-19. Measured with immunoSEQ multiplex PCR; TCRdb has only the in-frame clones, and not every one. The sample carries approximately 50,000 clones, around 85% recorded once. The sequenced sample was peripheral blood. Receptor source: a man in his 70s with active COVID-19.

CDR3 nucleotide sequence: TGCGCCAGCAGGCCGCAACCTGAGACAGGGTTGCATCAGCCCCAGCATTTT. This gives the protein CASRPQPETGLHQPQHF. The genes are TRBV5-1 and TRBJ1-5; TRBD1 matches 7 bases. Germline V CDR1 and CDR2: SGHRS, YFSETQ. With 5 bases clipped from V and 5 bases from J, the junction kept 16 bases outside the gene matches. There are 17 residues in the CDR3.

The CDR3 bases are TGTGCCAGCAGGGAGCTAGCGGGAGGGCCCAATGAGCAGTTCTTC. Residues: CASRELAGGPNEQFF. V is TRBV5-6 and J is TRBJ2-1, with 12 bases that match TRBD2. The J segment lost 6 bases and the V segment lost 5 bases, leaving 6 bases of the junction unmatched. Germline assignment: CDR1 SGHDT and CDR2 YYEEEE. The CDR3 has 15 residues.

The genes are TRBV19 and TRBJ2-1, with TRBD2 matching over 7 bases. Germline assignment: CDR1 LNHDA and CDR2 SQIVND (reference sequence). The CDR3 totals 15 residues. After removal of 4 bases from V and 2 bases from J, the junction contained 5 bases not matched to a gene. The CDR3 sequence is CASSKPSGPYNEQFF. The CDR3 bases are TGTGCCAGTAGTAAGCCTAGCGGACCCTACAATGAGCAGTTCTTC.

This clone was recorded a few times. The gene calls are TRBV6-6 and TRBJ2-5; D call uncertain. Trimming stripped 5 bases from V and 5 bases from J, with 9 bases between. The CDR3 runs 12 residues. Per the germline V gene, CDR1 is MNHNY and CDR2 is SVGAGI (reference sequence). CDR3 bases: TGTGCCAGCAGTCCCTTTTCTGAGACCCAGTACTTC. Residues: CASSPFSETQYF.

This clone was seen once. The chain couples TRBV7-9 to TRBJ2-5, with a tentative D call TRBD2 (6 bases). Germline lookup yields CDR1 SEHNR and CDR2 FQNEAQ (reference sequence). This CDR3 is 16 amino acids long. Trimming pared 0 bases from V and 1 base from J, leaving 12 bases between. CDR3 sequence (DNA): TGTGCCAGCAGCTTAGCGCAAGGGAGGCTCCAAGAGACCCAGTACTTC. Amino acids: CASSLAQGRLQETQYF.

The rearrangement uses TRBV24-1 and TRBJ2-5, with 8 bases identical to TRBD1. The germline V gene has CDR1 KGHDR and CDR2 SFDVKD. With 3 bases clipped from V and 2 bases from J, the junction kept 4 bases outside the gene matches. The CDR3 consists of 15 residues. Here the CDR3 reads CATSDDRGVQETQYF. As DNA, the CDR3 is TGTGCCACCAGTGATGACAGGGGTGTACAAGAGACCCAGTACTTC.

V gene TRBV7-9 combines with J gene TRBJ1-1; D remains ambiguous. Trimming removed 3 bases from V and 1 base from J, with 6 bases in between. The length of the CDR3 is 13 residues. Germline assignment: CDR1 SEHNR and CDR2 FQNEAQ (reference sequence). The CDR3 bases are TGTGCCAGCAGCTTTCGGGGGAACACTGAAGCTTTCTTT. Protein: CASSFRGNTEAFF.

J is TRBJ2-2 and V is TRBV7-9; 7 bases map to TRBD2. Germline V gives CDR1 SEHNR, CDR2 FQNEAQ (reference sequence). Trimming took 1 base from V and 4 from J; bases not matched to a gene: 6. The CDR3 is made up of 16 amino acids. Here the CDR3 DNA reads TGTGCCAGCAGCTTAGGGGCGGGAGTGCGCACCGGGGAGCTGTTTTTT. Translation: CASSLGAGVRTGELFF.

The V call is TRBV7-2, the J call TRBJ2-7, with D possibly matching TRBD2 (5 bases). CDR3 size: 14 residues. Trimming stripped 5 bases from V and 0 bases from J, with 11 bases between. Per germline, CDR1 SGHTA and CDR2 FQGNSA. The CDR3 sequence: CASSPQRSSYEQYF. Written as DNA, the CDR3 is TGTGCCAGCAGCCCTCAGCGGTCCTCCTACGAGCAGTACTTC.

The chain is built from TRBV5-8 and TRBJ2-7; TRBD1 matches at 7 bases. The CDR3 extends over 14 amino acids. With 3 bases clipped from V and 7 bases from J, the junction kept 10 bases outside the gene matches. From germline, CDR1 is SGHTS and CDR2 YDEGEE. Here the CDR3 DNA reads TGTGCCAGCAGCTCACCGGGACAGTCCAATGAGCAGTACTTC. It is translated as CASSSPGQSNEQYF. Supplemented by reference TRBV5-8 and TRBJ2-7, the full variable domain reads EAGVTQSPTHLIKTRGQQATLRCSPISGHTSVYWYQQALGLGLQFLLWYDEGEERNRGNFPPRFSGRQFPNYSSELNVNALELEDSALYLCASSSPGQSNEQYFGPGTRLTVT.

Only a few counts were recorded for this clone. The chain uses TRBV2 and TRBJ1-3; 9 bases match TRBD1. Germline assignment: CDR1 SNHLY and CDR2 FYNNEI. V lost 6 bases to trimming and J lost 0 bases; unmatched junction nucleotides: 9. This CDR3 region has 17 residues. The CDR3 spells CASSPGQGQVSGNTIYF. DNA of the CDR3: TGTGCCAGCAGCCCGGGACAGGGACAAGTCTCTGGAAACACCATATATTTT.

CDR3 loop: CATSRERGRGNTEAFF. The DNA of the CDR3 is TGTGCCACCAGCAGAGAAAGGGGAAGGGGTAACACTGAAGCTTTCTTT. The genes are TRBV15 and TRBJ1-1; perhaps TRBD1 as D (5 bases). Trimming removed 0 bases from V and 2 bases from J, with 13 bases in between. CDR3 size: 16 residues. CDR1 is LNHNV, CDR2 YYDKDF, per germline (reference sequence).